This T cell receptor beta chain was sequenced during a study of response to subunit inactivated influenza vaccine. This CDR3 is built from 14 residues. The ends were cut back, 1 base at V and 5 bases at J, with 10 bases in the middle. TCRdb processed the RT-PCR reads anew with MiXCR; each CDR3 protein has one entry. This table holds about 610,000 distinct CDR3 sequences, 14% found once. General observations from the study: It was the authors' suggestion that each seasonal influenza vaccination recruits few new T cells.

Many counts were recorded for this clonotype. What it recognizes is unknown. The input for sequencing was PBMCs from blood, taken roughly 12 days after vaccination. The genes are TRBV12-3 or TRBV12-4 and TRBJ2-3; D is possibly TRBD2 (7 bases). The source is a man between 45 and 60 years old who received an inactivated influenza vaccine. The CDR3, as DNA: TGTGCCAGCAGTTTAGTGGGAGGGGGAGATACGCAGTATTTT. Its protein product is CASSLVGGGDTQYF.